Sequencing of this T cell receptor (beta chain) was carried out in a study of PD-1 blockade in mismatch repair-deficient tumors. Overall study context: Patients had around 12 mismatch repair-deficient cancer types, all previously treated and progressing. Study-wide results and caveats: After pembrolizumab, tumor-resident clones rose rapidly, then generally contracted before radiologic responses.

Assay: immunoSEQ multiplex PCR; the TCRdb copy retains only in-frame clones and omits some. The table has tens of thousands of clones, about four fifths seen once. Germline loops: CDR1 MDHEN, CDR2 SYDVKM. The CDR3 has 17 residues. V was pared by 2 bases and J by 0 bases, with 16 bases between. A few pembrolizumab responders had their TCRs sequenced. In the case of this clone: Its antigen remains unidentified.

This receptor was obtained from an adult with mismatch repair-deficient cancer. The V call is TRBV28, the J call TRBJ2-5; D is perhaps TRBD2 (5 bases). This material consisted of peripheral blood, taken 4 weeks after starting pembrolizumab. The CDR3 bases are TGTGCCAGCAGTTTAGTCCCGGACTTCCCGTACCAAGAGACCCAGTACTTC. It specifies CASSLVPDFPYQETQYF.